This is a list of T cell receptor beta chains from one sample in a study of cytomegalovirus exposure and HLA in healthy donors. Some clones are missing from TCRdb's copy, which holds only in-frame ones; the method was immunoSEQ multiplex PCR. The sample carries about 160,000 clones, roughly four fifths recorded once. Specimen: PBMCs. These receptor sequences come from a male donor in good health and CMV-seropositive. Both conserved end residues are part of each CDR3. Each record gives: V gene, D gene, clone size, J gene, CDR3 DNA, CDR3 protein. D genes are given only for firm matches. Some rows mark clone size as missing; the rest say once, few, many or name a class of expanded clone.

>TRBV9|-|-|TRBJ2-1
TGTGCCAGCAGCGTAGCTGTCAGTTACAATGAGCAGTTCTTC
CASSVAVSYNEQFF
>TRBV18|-|-|TRBJ2-7
TGTGCCAGCTCACGGAACCGGGACTTCTCCTACGAGCAGTACTTC
CASSRNRDFSYEQYF
>TRBV4-1|TRBD1|-|TRBJ1-3
TGCGCCAGCAGCCAAGCGGGACAGAGAAGTAGAAACACCATATATTTT
CASSQAGQRSRNTIYF
>TRBV10-3|-|-|TRBJ1-1
TGTGCCATCAGTGAACAGACAGACGAAGCTTTCTTT
CAISEQTDEAFF
>TRBV7-9|TRBD1|few|TRBJ1-4
TGTGCCAGCAGCACCCGGAAGGGGGCGTCGGGTGAAAAACTGTTTTTT
CASSTRKGASGEKLFF
>TRBV19|-|-|TRBJ1-2
TGTGCCAGTACTTCTCGGGGGGCAGAAAACTATGGCTACACCTTC
CASTSRGAENYGYTF
>TRBV28|TRBD1|-|TRBJ2-7
TGTGCCAGCAGTTTCCCCTTTAAGGGACAGGGGGCCGAGCAGTACTTC
CASSFPFKGQGAEQYF
>TRBV15|TRBD2|-|TRBJ2-7
TGTGCCACGACCCATGGGCAGGGAGGGTCCTACGAGCAGTACTTC
CATTHGQGGSYEQYF
>TRBV19|TRBD2|-|TRBJ2-2
TGTGCCATCGGGACTAGCGGTACCGGGGAGCTGTTTTTT
CAIGTSGTGELFF
>TRBV4-3|TRBD1|-|TRBJ1-2
TGCGCCAGCAGCCAAGACGGGACAGGGGGCGCCTATGGCTACACCTTC
CASSQDGTGGAYGYTF
>TRBV6-1|TRBD1|-|TRBJ2-6
TGTGCCAGCCAATTCGACAGGGCTGGGGCCAACGGCCTGACTTTC
CASQFDRAGANGLTF
>TRBV7-7|TRBD2|-|TRBJ2-1
TGTGCCAGCAGCCCTTCAGGTCTAGCGGGAAGGGGGGGCAATGAGCAGTTCTTC
CASSPSGLAGRGGNEQFF
>TRBV6-5|-|-|TRBJ2-2
TGTGCCAGCAGTTCATCAGGGTTGGCCGGGGAGCTGTTTTTT
CASSSSGLAGELFF
>TRBV28|-|-|TRBJ2-1
TGTGCCAGCAGTTTGAAGGACAACCTCTTCTTTGAGCAGTTCTTC
CASSLKDNLFFEQFF
>TRBV30|-|-|TRBJ2-1
TGTGCCGTCTTCACGAGCGGCAATGAGCAGTTCTTC
CAVFTSGNEQFF
>TRBV30|-|-|TRBJ1-5
TGTGCCTGGAGTCCGACTTCCTTAAGCAATCAGCCCCAGCATTTT
CAWSPTSLSNQPQHF
>TRBV29-1|-|-|TRBJ1-2
TGCAGCGTTGATTCCGGGGACACCTTC
CSVDSGDTF
>TRBV7-9|TRBD1|-|TRBJ1-1
TGTGCCAGCAGCTTAGGACACAGGGGGTGGAGTGAAGCTTTCTTT
CASSLGHRGWSEAFF
>TRBV10-3|TRBD2|once|TRBJ2-7
TGTGCCATCAAGAGCGGGGAGAGGGACGAGCAGTACTTC
CAIKSGERDEQYF
>TRBV20-1|-|-|TRBJ2-3
TGCAGTGCTAGAGTAACAGATACGCAGTATTTT
CSARVTDTQYF
>TRBV2|TRBD1|few|TRBJ1-1
TGTGCCAGCAGTTCCAGACGGGGACAGGGTTCTGAAGCTTTCTTT
CASSSRRGQGSEAFF
>TRBV5-1|-|-|TRBJ2-7
TGCGCCAGCAGCCCGACCGACAGGACCCCCTACGAGCAGTACTTC
CASSPTDRTPYEQYF
>TRBV5-1|TRBD1|-|TRBJ1-2
TGCGCCAGCAGCGAGGGACAGGGAGCTTACTATGGCTACACCTTC
CASSEGQGAYYGYTF
>TRBV7-9|TRBD2|-|TRBJ2-1
TGTGCCAGCAACGCTAGGGGTAGCGGGGTCCAGGGCGAGCAGTTCTTC
CASNARGSGVQGEQFF
>TRBV15|TRBD1|-|TRBJ1-3
TGTGCCACCGGTATTGACAGGGGGCCCGGAAACACCATATATTTT
CATGIDRGPGNTIYF
>TRBV5-1|TRBD1|once|TRBJ1-1
TGCGCCAGCAGCACATCCGGGACAGGGGGCATGAACACTGAAGCTTTCTTT
CASSTSGTGGMNTEAFF
>TRBV9|TRBD1|-|TRBJ2-4
TGTGCCAGCAGCGTGCCTGATGGGACAGTCCCCCACAATGAGTACATTCAGTACTTC
CASSVPDGTVPHNEYIQYF
>TRBV7-2|TRBD1|-|TRBJ2-4
TGTGCCAGCCAACAGGGGGCCAAAAACATTCAGTACTTC
CASQQGAKNIQYF
>TRBV10-2|-|-|TRBJ1-4
TGCGCCAGCAGTGAGATGGGCCGTGCAACTAATGAAAAACTGTTTTTT
CASSEMGRATNEKLFF
>TRBV4-3|TRBD1|-|TRBJ2-3
TGCGCCAGCAGCCAAGAGTGGACAGGGCCAGATACGCAGTATTTT
CASSQEWTGPDTQYF
>TRBV7-2|-|-|TRBJ2-7
TGTGCCAGCAGCTTAACAGTTGCGGGGGCAGGTGAGCAGTACTTC
CASSLTVAGAGEQYF
>TRBV2|-|-|TRBJ1-3
TGTGCCAGCAGCTCAGGGATAGGAAACACCATATATTTT
CASSSGIGNTIYF
>TRBV19|TRBD1|-|TRBJ1-6
TGTGCCAGTAGCCAACTGACAGGGGGAAATTCACCCCTCCACTTT
CASSQLTGGNSPLHF
>TRBV6-5|TRBD2|-|TRBJ2-5
TGTGCCATCGGGACTAGCGGGGATAACCAGTACTTC
CAIGTSGDNQYF
>TRBV7-9|-|-|TRBJ1-1
TGTGCCAGCAGCTCACAGGGTAGCACTGAAGCTTTCTTT
CASSSQGSTEAFF
>TRBV4-3|-|once|TRBJ1-1
TGCGCCAGCAGCCGCGGGGGGCGGAACACTGAAGCTTTCTTT
CASSRGGRNTEAFF
>TRBV6-5|TRBD2|-|TRBJ2-7
TGTGCCAGCAACGGCGGGAGAATCGCCGAGCAGTACTTC
CASNGGRIAEQYF
>TRBV6-1|TRBD2|-|TRBJ2-1
TGTGCCACCAGGACGGGAGCGGGGACCTACAATGAGCAGTTCTTC
CATRTGAGTYNEQFF
>TRBV5-4|TRBD1|-|TRBJ1-2
TGTGCCAGCAGCTTAAGGGGACAGGGGCTTGAATATGGCTACACCTTC
CASSLRGQGLEYGYTF
>TRBV7-9|TRBD2|-|TRBJ2-3
TGTGCCAGCAGATCTAGCGGAAGCACAGATACGCAGTATTTT
CASRSSGSTDTQYF
>TRBV19|-|once|TRBJ2-4
TGTGCCAGTAGTATAGGACTAGCCAAAAACATTCAGTACTTC
CASSIGLAKNIQYF
>TRBV4-1|-|-|TRBJ2-7
TGCGCCAGCAGCCAAGATCGAGGCAGTCTATACGAGCAGTACTTC
CASSQDRGSLYEQYF
>TRBV25-1|-|-|TRBJ2-5
TGTGCTGGAGGGACGGGACAAGAGACCCAGTACTTC
CAGGTGQETQYF
>TRBV18|TRBD1|few|TRBJ2-7
TGTGCCAGCTCATACACAGGGGGCCAGAGTTACGAGCAGTACTTC
CASSYTGGQSYEQYF
>TRBV7-2|-|-|TRBJ1-5
TGTGCCAGCAGCTTAGCGCCAGGAAGCCAGCCCCAGCATTTT
CASSLAPGSQPQHF
>TRBV18|-|-|TRBJ2-2
TGTGCCAGCGCGATCCGGGGGAACACCGGGGAGCTGTTTTTT
CASAIRGNTGELFF
>TRBV6-1|TRBD1|-|TRBJ2-5
TGTGCCAGCAGCCCCGGGTGGGGACAGGGCGAGACCCAGTACTTC
CASSPGWGQGETQYF
>TRBV18|TRBD2|-|TRBJ2-5
TGTGCCAGCTCACCACCGGGTAGCGGGGGGTTCCAAGAGACCCAGTACTTC
CASSPPGSGGFQETQYF
>TRBV27|-|-|TRBJ2-1
TGTGCCAGCAGTTTATGGAACAGGGACAATGAGCAGTTCTTC
CASSLWNRDNEQFF
>TRBV29-1|TRBD1|-|TRBJ1-1
TGCAGCGGCAGACAGGGCCCTGAAGCTTTCTTT
CSGRQGPEAFF